These T cell receptor beta chains were read from a single sample in a study of blood T cell repertoires in COVID-19. Produced via immunoSEQ multiplex PCR; TCRdb's table is partial and in-frame only. The table lists about 72,000 clones, 88% of them singletons. The material sequenced was peripheral blood. The origin of the receptors is a man in his fifties or sixties with acute or convalescent COVID-19. Each CDR3 is given with its conserved first and last residue. A D gene is named only where the DNA matches it firmly. Part of the rows lack a size; the others show once, few, many or a class for expanded clones.

j_gene,d_gene,abundance,v_gene,CDR3aa,CDR3nt
TRBJ1-2,TRBD1,.,TRBV7-6,CASTITGGAFYGYTF,TGTGCCAGCACTATTACAGGGGGCGCATTTTATGGCTACACCTTC
TRBJ2-3,TRBD2,.,TRBV6-5,CASSSTSGGVGDTQYF,TGTGCCAGCAGTTCGACTAGCGGGGGGGTCGGTGATACGCAGTATTTT
TRBJ1-2,.,.,TRBV27,CASGAQGNYGYTF,TGTGCCAGCGGTGCACAGGGTAACTATGGCTACACCTTC
TRBJ1-3,TRBD1,few,TRBV5-4,CASSRTGGGSGNTIYF,TGTGCCAGCAGCCGGACAGGGGGGGGCTCTGGAAACACCATATATTTT
TRBJ2-2,TRBD1,.,TRBV11-2,CASRMTGTGELFF,TGTGCCAGCAGGATGACAGGGACCGGGGAGCTGTTTTTT
TRBJ2-2,TRBD1,.,TRBV27,CASSSGTGYTGELFF,TGTGCCAGCAGTTCCGGGACAGGGTACACCGGGGAGCTGTTTTTT
TRBJ2-7,.,.,TRBV4-1,CASSQEAGGVRYEQYF,TGCGCCAGCAGCCAAGAGGCTGGCGGGGTACGCTACGAGCAGTACTTC
TRBJ2-7,.,.,TRBV5-1,CASSLTGTYEQYF,TGCGCCAGCAGCTTGACAGGTACCTACGAGCAGTACTTC
TRBJ1-2,.,.,TRBV4-1,CASSQKLRTATYDTYGYTF,TGCGCCAGCAGCCAAAAGCTCCGGACAGCGACCTATGATACCTATGGCTACACCTTC
TRBJ1-2,TRBD1,.,TRBV14,CASSRPGQGVGYTF,TGTGCCAGCAGCCGCCCGGGACAGGGGGTAGGCTACACCTTC
TRBJ1-2,.,.,TRBV6-1,CASSELGGDGYTF,TGTGCCAGCAGTGAACTCGGGGGTGACGGCTACACCTTC
TRBJ1-5,.,few,TRBV27,CASSFIDQPQHF,TGTGCCAGCAGTTTTATCGATCAGCCCCAGCATTTT
TRBJ2-1,TRBD2,.,TRBV7-9,CASSLPRRLAGRYNEQFF,TGTGCCAGCAGCTTACCTCGTCGACTAGCGGGGCGATACAATGAGCAGTTCTTC
TRBJ2-7,TRBD1,.,TRBV5-1,CASSSGTGAYEQYF,TGCGCCAGCAGCTCCGGGACAGGGGCCTACGAGCAGTACTTC
TRBJ2-7,.,.,TRBV6-5,CASSVQGDEQYF,TGTGCCAGCAGCGTACAGGGAGACGAGCAGTACTTC
TRBJ2-7,.,.,TRBV27,CASSLGISFEQYF,TGTGCCAGCAGTCTAGGCATATCCTTTGAGCAGTACTTC
TRBJ2-7,.,.,TRBV19,CASTGDKVPYEQYF,TGTGCCAGTACGGGAGACAAGGTCCCCTACGAGCAGTACTTC
TRBJ2-7,TRBD2,.,TRBV10-3,CAISPGSGFTYEQYF,TGTGCCATCAGCCCGGGTAGCGGGTTTACCTACGAGCAGTACTTC
TRBJ2-7,.,.,TRBV4-2,CASSQELQGLYEQYF,TGTGCCAGCAGCCAAGAGCTACAGGGATTGTACGAGCAGTACTTC
TRBJ2-5,TRBD2,.,TRBV6-1,CASSEEVSGGPETQYF,TGTGCCAGCAGTGAAGAGGTTAGCGGGGGGCCGGAGACCCAGTACTTC
TRBJ1-1,.,.,TRBV10-3,CAISGGELQAFF,TGTGCCATCAGTGGGGGGGAACTTCAAGCTTTCTTT
TRBJ2-7,TRBD2,.,TRBV5-4,CASGGDSYEQYF,TGTGCCAGCGGGGGGGACTCCTACGAGCAGTACTTC
TRBJ2-7,.,.,TRBV11-2,CASSIGRLSHEQYF,TGTGCCAGCAGCATTGGGCGCTTATCCCACGAGCAGTACTTC
TRBJ2-3,TRBD1,once,TRBV5-1,CASSMGQSTDTQYF,TGCGCCAGCAGCATGGGACAGAGCACAGATACGCAGTATTTT
TRBJ2-1,.,.,TRBV9,CASSVGYATYNEQFF,TGTGCCAGCAGCGTAGGGTACGCTACCTACAATGAGCAGTTCTTC
TRBJ1-3,.,once,TRBV18,CASSPGIGRGRSGNTIYF,TGTGCCAGCTCACCAGGCATAGGCAGGGGCCGCTCTGGAAACACCATATATTTT
TRBJ2-1,.,.,TRBV5-6,CASSRTGLHNEQFF,TGTGCCAGCAGCAGGACAGGACTACACAATGAGCAGTTCTTC
TRBJ2-3,TRBD1,once,TRBV19,CASRTTGSDTQYF,TGTGCCAGTAGGACGACAGGGTCGGATACGCAGTATTTT
TRBJ1-6,TRBD1,.,TRBV18,CASSPQGAHGSPLHF,TGTGCCAGCTCACCACAGGGGGCCCATGGGTCACCCCTCCACTTT
TRBJ2-5,TRBD2,.,TRBV9,CASSVVASGGFAEETQYF,TGTGCCAGCAGCGTAGTGGCTAGCGGGGGGTTTGCAGAAGAGACCCAGTACTTC
TRBJ1-1,.,.,TRBV9,CASAGAGSANTEAFF,TGTGCCAGCGCGGGGGCAGGGTCAGCGAACACTGAAGCTTTCTTT